The rows below give T cell receptor beta chains drawn from one sample of a study of shared clonotypes between healthy human individuals. Clones were read by immunoSEQ multiplex PCR, and TCRdb kept only the in-frame ones, dropping some. This repertoire shows about a million clones, 70% to 80% found once; its top ten account for approximately 1.5%. Sequencing input: memory CD4+ T cells sorted from blood. These receptors were taken from a young man in good health. The CDR3 runs from the conserved cysteine through the conserved F or W. The order of the fields is J gene, D gene, CDR3 length, V gene, clone size, CDR3 DNA, CDR3 protein. The D gene is left open where the match is weak. Clone size appears in some rows only: once, few, many, or a class for an expanded clone.

J: TRBJ2-1; D: NA; length: 16; V: TRBV29-1; size: NA; DNA: TGCAGCGTTGAACTCCCTAGGAGGAGCTCCTACAATGAGCAGTTCTTC; CDR3: CSVELPRRSSYNEQFF
J: TRBJ1-6; D: NA; length: 13; V: TRBV5-5; size: NA; DNA: TGTGCCAGCAGCCTGGACACCGATTCACCCCTCCACTTT; CDR3: CASSLDTDSPLHF
J: TRBJ2-5; D: TRBD2; length: 14; V: TRBV11-2; size: NA; DNA: TGTGCCAGCAGCTCTAGCGGGCCTAAAGAGACCCAGTACTTC; CDR3: CASSSSGPKETQYF
J: TRBJ2-7; D: TRBD1; length: 15; V: TRBV7-2; size: NA; DNA: TGTGCCAGCAGCCAGAGAGGGACAGGGGGTAGCGAGCAGTACTTC; CDR3: CASSQRGTGGSEQYF
J: TRBJ2-2; D: TRBD2; length: 15; V: TRBV19; size: NA; DNA: TGTGCCAGTAGTACAAGCGGGACGAACACCGGGGAGCTGTTTTTT; CDR3: CASSTSGTNTGELFF
J: TRBJ1-4; D: TRBD1; length: 14; V: TRBV25-1; size: NA; DNA: TGTGCCAGCGGACAGGCGTCTGGGGGGGAAAAACTGTTTTTT; CDR3: CASGQASGGEKLFF
J: TRBJ2-5; D: TRBD2; length: 13; V: TRBV29-1; size: NA; DNA: TGCAGCGGTAGCGGGGCTTCGACGGAGACCCAGTACTTC; CDR3: CSGSGASTETQYF
J: TRBJ2-1; D: TRBD2; length: 18; V: TRBV18; size: NA; DNA: TGTGCCAGCTCACCACGTCTAGCGGGAGGGGCTTCCTACAATGAGCAGTTCTTC; CDR3: CASSPRLAGGASYNEQFF
J: TRBJ2-3; D: NA; length: 13; V: TRBV10-3; size: NA; DNA: TGTGCCATCAGTGGACCGGGCACAGATACGCAGTATTTT; CDR3: CAISGPGTDTQYF
J: TRBJ1-3; D: NA; length: 11; V: TRBV20-1; size: NA; DNA: TGCAGTGGCGTAATTGGAAACACCATATATTTT; CDR3: CSGVIGNTIYF
J: TRBJ1-2; D: NA; length: 15; V: TRBV11-3; size: once; DNA: TGTGCCAGCAGCTTAGGAGGGGACCTTAACTATGGCTACACCTTC; CDR3: CASSLGGDLNYGYTF
J: TRBJ1-5; D: TRBD1; length: 16; V: TRBV27; size: NA; DNA: TGTGCCAGCAGTTCCGACAGGGGGACTGTGAGTCAGCCCCAGCATTTT; CDR3: CASSSDRGTVSQPQHF
J: TRBJ1-6; D: TRBD1; length: 15; V: TRBV6-1; size: once; DNA: TGTGCCAGCAGTGGGGACAGGGTAGGCAATTCACCCCTCCACTTT; CDR3: CASSGDRVGNSPLHF
J: TRBJ2-2; D: NA; length: 11; V: TRBV7-2; size: NA; DNA: TGTGCCAGCACCATCTACGGGGAGCTGTTTTTT; CDR3: CASTIYGELFF
J: TRBJ1-3; D: NA; length: 16; V: TRBV29-1; size: NA; DNA: TGCAGCGTTGCCCCCTCGACCGGACTCTCTGGAAACACCATATATTTT; CDR3: CSVAPSTGLSGNTIYF
J: TRBJ1-1; D: NA; length: 18; V: TRBV5-5; size: few; DNA: TGTGCCAGCAGCTTGGCCCCCTACACCATAGGCTTGTACACTGAAGCTTTCTTT; CDR3: CASSLAPYTIGLYTEAFF
J: TRBJ1-1; D: TRBD1; length: 14; V: TRBV6-5; size: NA; DNA: TGTGCCAGCAGTTGGGGACAGGGGGTCACTGAAGCTTTCTTT; CDR3: CASSWGQGVTEAFF
J: TRBJ2-3; D: NA; length: 14; V: TRBV7-4; size: NA; DNA: TGTGCCAGCAGCTTAGGCCGGGGTTCAGATACGCAGTATTTT; CDR3: CASSLGRGSDTQYF
J: TRBJ2-1; D: TRBD1; length: 16; V: TRBV5-1; size: NA; DNA: TGCGCCAGCAGTCGCGCCGGGACAGGGGACTACAATGAGCAGTTCTTC; CDR3: CASSRAGTGDYNEQFF
J: TRBJ1-1; D: NA; length: 14; V: TRBV18; size: NA; DNA: TGTGCCAGCTCACCACCTCAGGATATCACTGAAGCTTTCTTT; CDR3: CASSPPQDITEAFF
J: TRBJ2-7; D: NA; length: 12; V: TRBV10-1; size: NA; DNA: TGCGCCAGCAGTGAGAATCGATACGAGCAGTACTTC; CDR3: CASSENRYEQYF
J: TRBJ1-3; D: NA; length: 15; V: TRBV6-6; size: few; DNA: TGTGCCAGCAGTTACGAAGTAGGGGCTGGAAACACCATATATTTT; CDR3: CASSYEVGAGNTIYF
J: TRBJ2-3; D: TRBD2; length: 21; V: TRBV9; size: NA; DNA: TGTGCCAGCAGCGTAGACTTGGGACCGCGAAGCGGGAGGGCAAACACAGATACGCAGTATTTT; CDR3: CASSVDLGPRSGRANTDTQYF
J: TRBJ1-1; D: NA; length: 10; V: TRBV6-5; size: NA; DNA: TGTGCCACCGTATATACTGAAGCTTTCTTT; CDR3: CATVYTEAFF
J: TRBJ1-1; D: NA; length: 12; V: TRBV7-2; size: many; DNA: TGTGCCAGCAGCCGAGGACACACTGAAGCTTTCTTT; CDR3: CASSRGHTEAFF
J: TRBJ2-7; D: TRBD2; length: 15; V: TRBV6-1; size: once; DNA: TGTGCCAGCAGTGAGAAAGCGGGGGGGCGATACGAGCAGTACTTC; CDR3: CASSEKAGGRYEQYF
J: TRBJ2-7; D: NA; length: 13; V: TRBV7-9; size: many; DNA: TGTGCCAGCAGCCCACAACCGGGCGGGGTATCGGCCTTC; CDR3: CASSPQPGGVSAF
J: TRBJ1-6; D: TRBD1; length: 15; V: TRBV5-1; size: NA; DNA: TGCGCCAGCAGCAGCACCACAGGGGGTTATTCACCCCTCCACTTT; CDR3: CASSSTTGGYSPLHF
J: TRBJ1-2; D: NA; length: 16; V: TRBV9; size: once; DNA: TGTGCCAGCAGCGTAGTTAGTGGGACCGTCGGGGAAGGCTACACCTTC; CDR3: CASSVVSGTVGEGYTF
J: TRBJ2-3; D: NA; length: 14; V: TRBV21-1; size: NA; DNA: TGTGCCAGCAGTGGGATTTATAGCACAGATACGCAGTATTTT; CDR3: CASSGIYSTDTQYF
J: TRBJ2-2; D: TRBD1; length: 15; V: TRBV2; size: NA; DNA: TGTGCCAGCAGGGCTGGACAGGGGAACACCGGGGAGCTGTTTTTT; CDR3: CASRAGQGNTGELFF
J: TRBJ2-7; D: NA; length: 16; V: TRBV5-1; size: NA; DNA: TGCGCCAGCAGCTTGGTCGCCAGGGGATCGTCCTACGAGCAGTACTTC; CDR3: CASSLVARGSSYEQYF
J: TRBJ2-3; D: TRBD1; length: 15; V: TRBV5-1; size: NA; DNA: TGCGCCAGCAGCCCGCCTGGGACAGGGAGTGGCCCTCAGTATTTT; CDR3: CASSPPGTGSGPQYF
J: TRBJ2-7; D: TRBD1; length: 14; V: TRBV18; size: NA; DNA: TGTGCCAGCTCACCAACGGGACAGAACTACGAGCAGTACTTC; CDR3: CASSPTGQNYEQYF
J: TRBJ2-1; D: TRBD2; length: 14; V: TRBV2; size: NA; DNA: TGTGCCAGCAGTGTAGACGGGAGGGGTAATGAGCAGTTCTTC; CDR3: CASSVDGRGNEQFF
J: TRBJ2-5; D: NA; length: 14; V: TRBV30; size: NA; DNA: TGTGCCTGGAGTGTATTGGGCAGGCAAGAGACCCAGTACTTC; CDR3: CAWSVLGRQETQYF
J: TRBJ2-3; D: NA; length: 16; V: TRBV6-6; size: NA; DNA: TGTGCCAGCAGTTACTCCCGAACTAAAAGCACAGATACGCAGTATTTT; CDR3: CASSYSRTKSTDTQYF
J: TRBJ1-1; D: NA; length: 14; V: TRBV9; size: NA; DNA: TGTGCCAGCAGGTTATCTAGGGGTCACACTGAAGCTTTCTTT; CDR3: CASRLSRGHTEAFF
J: TRBJ2-3; D: NA; length: 13; V: TRBV14; size: once; DNA: TGTGCCAGCAGCCGGGACTGGGGGGATACGCAGTATTTT; CDR3: CASSRDWGDTQYF
J: TRBJ2-2; D: NA; length: 14; V: TRBV2; size: NA; DNA: TGTGCCAGCAGGGAAGTTCTTACGTCCGGGGAGCTGTTTTTT; CDR3: CASREVLTSGELFF
J: TRBJ2-5; D: NA; length: 15; V: TRBV7-2; size: NA; DNA: TGTGCCAGCAGACCCCGGCTGGGCCCCCAAGAGACCCAGTACTTC; CDR3: CASRPRLGPQETQYF
J: TRBJ2-3; D: NA; length: 12; V: TRBV10-1; size: NA; DNA: TGCGCCAGCAGTGGGACTACAGATACGCAGTATTTT; CDR3: CASSGTTDTQYF